A single T cell receptor beta chain is shown here with its context. This specimen belongs to a study of blood T cell repertoires in COVID-19. The CDR3 has 12 residues. Germline CDR1 ENHRY, CDR2 SYGVKD. With 2 bases removed from V and 6 bases from J, the gap between germline ends came to 8 bases. Researchers sorted participants into cohorts using their self-reported clinical history. All recovered Cohort 3 donors got two negative PCRs, got clearance, or saw symptom resolution. Produced via immunoSEQ multiplex PCR; TCRdb's table is partial and in-frame only. The top ten clones hold 3% to 3.5% of a sample with about 220,000 clones, 82% of them seen once.

The genes are TRBV10-3 and TRBJ2-7, with a weak D call TRBD2 (6 bases). Sequenced: PBMCs or T cells enriched from blood (not recorded which). This TCR was sampled from an older woman who had recovered from COVID-19. DNA of the CDR3: TGTGCCATCAGTGAGGGGGGGTCCGAGCAGTACTTC. Its translation is CAISEGGSEQYF.